Listed here is a single T cell receptor beta chain. These data originate in a study of T cell responses to AZD1222 COVID-19 vaccine. Measured with immunoSEQ multiplex PCR; TCRdb has only the in-frame clones, and not every one. The sample contains 150,000 or so clones, about 92% of which appear only once. V lost 1 base, J lost 5 bases, and 9 bases lay in between. The CDR3 contains 13 residues. CDR1 and CDR2 (germline): MGHRA, YSYEKL. This rearrangement joins TRBV4-1 to TRBJ2-7; no definite D call. This specimen was peripheral blood, taken on day 0 of AZD1222 vaccination. The TCR sequence derives from an adult in good health. This CDR3 is CASSQGAGDEQYF. In nucleotides, the CDR3 is TGCGCCAGCAGCCAAGGGGCAGGCGACGAGCAGTACTTC.